This TCR beta chain was sequenced in a study of cytomegalovirus exposure and HLA in healthy donors (dated by TCRdb to 2017 to 2019). Regarding the study in general: According to a later analysis, one platform produced both the approximately 110 validation repertoires and the 670 or so repertoires of the first cohort. The study was designed to test whether signatures of past pathogen exposure could be identified by cataloging public T cell receptors. Besides the first cohort of more than 650 subjects, a separate validation cohort made up of 120 different subjects was used. To predict cytomegalovirus infection status, the study combined high-throughput TCR immunosequencing, statistical association of individual TCRs with disease status, and machine learning.

The paper's findings and limits, for the study overall: Most TCR sequences were seen in very few donors, while some public TCRs were found in many individuals. A later analysis found that TCRs clustered in the first cohort also tended to co-occur in the 110 or so validation repertoires, with 94% of cluster scores above 0. A few of the identified cytomegalovirus-associated TCR beta chains were confirmed in vitro to be specific for cytomegalovirus antigens. All 120 or so repertoires were used to score co-occurrence in the validation cohort in a later analysis, because that analysis had no HLA typing for the cohort. The classifier was reported to diagnose cytomegalovirus status with high specificity and sensitivity in both the original cohort and the validation cohort. The authors suggested that the approach could potentially be generalized to other disease states and immunological phenotypes. A total of 150 to 200 TCR beta chains were listed by the study as associated with cytomegalovirus.

Separate from the roughly 700-subject first cohort, the validation cohort of about 110 subjects was the group to which the donors belonged. The protocol used for the library was the immunoSEQ multiplex PCR assay. The original methods were these. To diagnose cytomegalovirus status from the catalog of TCR beta chain sequences, a statistical classification framework was built. TCRdb obtained this table from immuneACCESS and retained in-frame rearrangements with V and J assigned. These tables miss some clones; where compared with another copy, unresolved V genes account for less than half of the shortfall, and the remainder is unexplained. V and J calls and clone size are those listed in that table; D and trimming were worked out from the DNA. The sample includes about 160,000 clones, with approximately 96% observed a single time. About 0.89% of the sample is held by the ten biggest clonotypes. Worth noting for this clone: Its antigen target is currently unknown. Qualities for individual bases were not recorded, and no much larger clone is one base off.

Trimming accounts for 5 bases at V and 3 bases at J, while the number of junction bases matched to no gene is 13. CDR1 and CDR2, looked up from the germline V gene (reference sequence), are LNHDA and SQIVND. Including the terminal cysteine and phenylalanine, the CDR3 comprises 17 residues. Just CDR3 DNA is preserved here, 51 bases in frame from base 1. The sample was PBMCs. The sequence came from a woman between 18 and 30 years old in good health and CMV-seronegative. This chain is built from TRBV19 and TRBJ1-2; TRBD1 fits 9 bases in the junction. The CDR3 region has the sequence CASSSGTGPILYYGYTF. The DNA is as follows: TGTGCCAGTAGTTCCGGGACAGGGCCCATCCTTTACTATGGCTACACCTTC.